The rows below give T cell receptor beta chains drawn from one sample of a study of CD8 T cells in ankylosing spondylitis. MiXCR, applied by TCRdb to the 5' RACE reads, yields one record per CDR3 protein. The sample lists under 170,000 distinct CDR3 sequences, 40% to 50% seen once, with 13% to 15% in the top ten. Sequencing was performed on synovial fluid, either unsorted or a sorted T cell fraction (not recorded which). These receptor sequences come from a male donor with ankylosing spondylitis. Both conserved end residues are part of each CDR3.

J gene: TRBJ1-4
V gene: TRBV30
CDR3 protein: CAWREDSLNEKLFF

J gene: TRBJ2-4
V gene: TRBV28
CDR3 protein: CASSLLAIRGNIQYF

J gene: TRBJ2-5
V gene: TRBV11-2
CDR3 protein: CASSLVRGRFLETQYF

J gene: TRBJ1-1
V gene: TRBV5-5
CDR3 protein: CASSFGFGTEAFF

J gene: TRBJ1-1
V gene: TRBV10-3
CDR3 protein: CAISRRTGNTEAFF

J gene: TRBJ2-1
V gene: TRBV7-9
CDR3 protein: CASSLSGTGNNEQFF

J gene: TRBJ1-2
V gene: TRBV5-6
CDR3 protein: CASSLVGQLILHPYGYTF

J gene: TRBJ1-5
V gene: TRBV9
CDR3 protein: CASSVGTANQPQHF

J gene: TRBJ2-7
V gene: TRBV27
CDR3 protein: CASSLGDRGTYEQYF

J gene: TRBJ2-4
V gene: TRBV28
CDR3 protein: CASSLKAPAPRLAKNIQYF

J gene: TRBJ1-1
V gene: TRBV5-6
CDR3 protein: CASSSPGQGATEAFF

J gene: TRBJ2-5
V gene: TRBV6-5
CDR3 protein: CASSYFASGSETQYF

J gene: TRBJ2-7
V gene: TRBV7-4
CDR3 protein: CASKAPLETYEQYF

J gene: TRBJ2-4
V gene: TRBV2
CDR3 protein: CASTRYGENIQYF

J gene: TRBJ2-1
V gene: TRBV19
CDR3 protein: CASSIAGGPWYNEQFF

J gene: TRBJ2-7
V gene: TRBV7-8
CDR3 protein: CASSLRGGQRSYEQYF

J gene: TRBJ2-7
V gene: TRBV20-1
CDR3 protein: CSAIESLPSGFSYEQYF

J gene: TRBJ2-7
V gene: TRBV20-1
CDR3 protein: CSARGGLEQYF

J gene: TRBJ1-1
V gene: TRBV29-1
CDR3 protein: CSAWGLREAFF

J gene: TRBJ2-7
V gene: TRBV5-1
CDR3 protein: CASSLEEGGPYEQYF

J gene: TRBJ2-1
V gene: TRBV4-2
CDR3 protein: CASSPGQKSSYNEQFF

J gene: TRBJ2-7
V gene: TRBV3-1
CDR3 protein: CASSQVRTGLAYEQYF

J gene: TRBJ2-1
V gene: TRBV20-1
CDR3 protein: CSATRSRAKVYEQFF

J gene: TRBJ2-7
V gene: TRBV4-1
CDR3 protein: CASSLLSAGVPYEQYF

J gene: TRBJ2-3
V gene: TRBV4-1
CDR3 protein: CASSQEVAVDLLPRDTQYF

J gene: TRBJ1-1
V gene: TRBV7-3
CDR3 protein: CASGIGGTEAFF

J gene: TRBJ2-7
V gene: TRBV4-3
CDR3 protein: CASSQEGFFGLAGGYEQYF

J gene: TRBJ2-7
V gene: TRBV2
CDR3 protein: CASSEPSGALYEQYF

J gene: TRBJ2-5
V gene: TRBV5-1
CDR3 protein: CASSSPDPTKPGETQYF

J gene: TRBJ2-7
V gene: TRBV30
CDR3 protein: CAWSGLAGGPSYEQYF

J gene: TRBJ2-7
V gene: TRBV4-1
CDR3 protein: CASSQDSPRFEGVYEQYF

J gene: TRBJ2-2
V gene: TRBV5-1
CDR3 protein: CASSFGTGVTGELFF

J gene: TRBJ1-2
V gene: TRBV5-1
CDR3 protein: CASHWTGIPYYGYTF

J gene: TRBJ2-5
V gene: TRBV4-1
CDR3 protein: CASSQDKSHRGETQYF

J gene: TRBJ2-2
V gene: TRBV7-2
CDR3 protein: CASRSLERENTGELFF

J gene: TRBJ1-5
V gene: TRBV6-1
CDR3 protein: CASSEVGDGAGPQHF

J gene: TRBJ1-1
V gene: TRBV9
CDR3 protein: CASSSQQIFRDTEAFF

J gene: TRBJ2-2
V gene: TRBV2
CDR3 protein: CASGTENTGELFF

J gene: TRBJ2-7
V gene: TRBV6-2/TRBV6-3
CDR3 protein: CASNPGALYEQYF

J gene: TRBJ2-5
V gene: TRBV6-2/TRBV6-3
CDR3 protein: CASSYSRVSWETQYF

J gene: TRBJ1-2
V gene: TRBV28
CDR3 protein: CASSSNSPTGARNYGYTF

J gene: TRBJ2-5
V gene: TRBV29-1
CDR3 protein: CSVELPDRDQETQYF

J gene: TRBJ2-1
V gene: TRBV7-9
CDR3 protein: CASTLLGRGLANQFF

J gene: TRBJ1-3
V gene: TRBV12-3/TRBV12-4
CDR3 protein: CASSQRAGAYGNTIYF

J gene: TRBJ2-5
V gene: TRBV12-3/TRBV12-4
CDR3 protein: CASSLRRSGAQYF

J gene: TRBJ1-5
V gene: TRBV7-8
CDR3 protein: CASSQRDIYSNQPQHF

J gene: TRBJ2-1
V gene: TRBV19
CDR3 protein: CASSIVGPPVGYNEQFF

J gene: TRBJ2-3
V gene: TRBV5-8
CDR3 protein: CASSLVRRYASTDTQYF

J gene: TRBJ2-7
V gene: TRBV20-1
CDR3 protein: CSAREVGTYEQYF

J gene: TRBJ2-3
V gene: TRBV29-1
CDR3 protein: CSAPGPAGVVDTQYF

J gene: TRBJ1-1
V gene: TRBV27
CDR3 protein: CASMEGPNTEAFF

J gene: TRBJ2-6
V gene: TRBV6-5
CDR3 protein: CASSSPGANVLTF

J gene: TRBJ2-1
V gene: TRBV15
CDR3 protein: CATSDGLAGGYNEQFF

J gene: TRBJ2-1
V gene: TRBV6-1
CDR3 protein: CASSASGNTDYNEQFF

J gene: TRBJ2-7
V gene: TRBV6-8
CDR3 protein: CASTGTGAEEQYF

J gene: TRBJ2-2
V gene: TRBV7-3
CDR3 protein: CASSPEAEKSILNTGELFF

J gene: TRBJ2-1
V gene: TRBV5-6
CDR3 protein: CASSFAGGEYNEQFF

J gene: TRBJ2-3
V gene: TRBV4-1
CDR3 protein: CASSPASDADTQYF

J gene: TRBJ1-1
V gene: TRBV12-3/TRBV12-4
CDR3 protein: CASSLDRVGEAFF